The clone carrying this T cell receptor beta chain was found once. Its antigen is unidentified. Expressed TCRB transcripts were sequenced because the isolated RNA had all been reverse transcribed beforehand. Naive, central memory and regulatory T cell samples came to a mean of roughly 4 million reads. Sequencing was performed with immunoSEQ multiplex PCR; in TCRdb, only in-frame clones are kept and a portion is missing. Of 300,000 to 350,000 clones detected, around 8.5% appear once; the ten largest clones hold 0.9% to 1.1%. Donors contributed one heparinised blood draw apiece, averaging about 110 mL. These data belong to a study of beta chain features in type 1 diabetes. Study-wide findings and caveats: Equally in patients and controls, PCR might preferentially amplify shorter templates. There was a possibility that cDNA sequencing over-represented cells with high TCR expression. In all four CD4+ subsets, TCRB CDR3 length was significantly, moderately reduced in type 1 diabetes.

The germline V gene encodes CDR1 LGHNA and CDR2 YSLEER. The CDR3 runs 14 residues. V was pared by 1 base and J by 9 bases, with 13 bases between. This sequence joins TRBV4-3 and TRBJ1-3; D not certain. This sequence was found in a young man with type 1 diabetes. The sample was central memory CD4+ T cells from blood. The CDR3 sequence is CASSQGPALGTIYF. The CDR3, as DNA: TGCGCCAGCAGCCAAGGGCCGGCTTTGGGCACCATATATTTT.